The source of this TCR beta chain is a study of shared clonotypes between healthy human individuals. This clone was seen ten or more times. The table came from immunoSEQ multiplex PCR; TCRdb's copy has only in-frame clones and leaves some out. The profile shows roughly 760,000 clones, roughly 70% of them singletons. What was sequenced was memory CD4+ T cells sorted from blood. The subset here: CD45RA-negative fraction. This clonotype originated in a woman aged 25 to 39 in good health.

DNA of the CDR3: TGTGCCAGCACGCTCAAGGTCGAGCAGTACTTC. Its translation is CASTLKVEQYF. The rearrangement links TRBV2 to TRBJ2-7; D unclear. CDR1 SNHLY and CDR2 FYNNEI come from the germline V gene. The CDR3 is 11 amino acids. Deletions cut 7 bases from V and 6 bases from J, with 10 bases between. Full variable domain (remainder filled in from reference TRBV2 and TRBJ2-7): EPEVTQTPSHQVTQMGQEVILRCVPISNHLYFYWYRQILGQKVEFLVSFYNNEISEKSEIFDDQFSVERPDGSNFTLKIRSTKLEDSAMYFCASTLKVEQYFGPGTRLTVT.